The clone carrying this T cell receptor beta chain occurred a few times. No antigen is known for it. Germline V lookup: CDR1 MGHRA, CDR2 YSYEKL. This CDR3 spans 13 amino acids. V gave up 5 bases and J gave up 1 base, with 9 bases separating them. The data derive from a study of cytomegalovirus exposure and HLA in healthy donors. Primers: 60 Vbeta forward and 13 Jbeta reverse. Produced via immunoSEQ multiplex PCR; TCRdb's table is partial and in-frame only. The sample shows about 160,000 clones, about 85% of them seen only once. Findings of the study overall: Later analysis identified 15,000 to 20,000 TCR beta sequences associated with HLA alleles, using a false discovery rate threshold of 0.05.

The chain is built from TRBV4-1 and TRBJ2-7; D remains unclear. The sequencing input was PBMCs. This receptor was identified in a man between 18 and 35 years old in good health and CMV-seronegative. The CDR3 reads CASSGPQSYEQYF. The DNA for the CDR3 is TGCGCCAGCAGCGGGCCACAGTCCTACGAGCAGTACTTC.